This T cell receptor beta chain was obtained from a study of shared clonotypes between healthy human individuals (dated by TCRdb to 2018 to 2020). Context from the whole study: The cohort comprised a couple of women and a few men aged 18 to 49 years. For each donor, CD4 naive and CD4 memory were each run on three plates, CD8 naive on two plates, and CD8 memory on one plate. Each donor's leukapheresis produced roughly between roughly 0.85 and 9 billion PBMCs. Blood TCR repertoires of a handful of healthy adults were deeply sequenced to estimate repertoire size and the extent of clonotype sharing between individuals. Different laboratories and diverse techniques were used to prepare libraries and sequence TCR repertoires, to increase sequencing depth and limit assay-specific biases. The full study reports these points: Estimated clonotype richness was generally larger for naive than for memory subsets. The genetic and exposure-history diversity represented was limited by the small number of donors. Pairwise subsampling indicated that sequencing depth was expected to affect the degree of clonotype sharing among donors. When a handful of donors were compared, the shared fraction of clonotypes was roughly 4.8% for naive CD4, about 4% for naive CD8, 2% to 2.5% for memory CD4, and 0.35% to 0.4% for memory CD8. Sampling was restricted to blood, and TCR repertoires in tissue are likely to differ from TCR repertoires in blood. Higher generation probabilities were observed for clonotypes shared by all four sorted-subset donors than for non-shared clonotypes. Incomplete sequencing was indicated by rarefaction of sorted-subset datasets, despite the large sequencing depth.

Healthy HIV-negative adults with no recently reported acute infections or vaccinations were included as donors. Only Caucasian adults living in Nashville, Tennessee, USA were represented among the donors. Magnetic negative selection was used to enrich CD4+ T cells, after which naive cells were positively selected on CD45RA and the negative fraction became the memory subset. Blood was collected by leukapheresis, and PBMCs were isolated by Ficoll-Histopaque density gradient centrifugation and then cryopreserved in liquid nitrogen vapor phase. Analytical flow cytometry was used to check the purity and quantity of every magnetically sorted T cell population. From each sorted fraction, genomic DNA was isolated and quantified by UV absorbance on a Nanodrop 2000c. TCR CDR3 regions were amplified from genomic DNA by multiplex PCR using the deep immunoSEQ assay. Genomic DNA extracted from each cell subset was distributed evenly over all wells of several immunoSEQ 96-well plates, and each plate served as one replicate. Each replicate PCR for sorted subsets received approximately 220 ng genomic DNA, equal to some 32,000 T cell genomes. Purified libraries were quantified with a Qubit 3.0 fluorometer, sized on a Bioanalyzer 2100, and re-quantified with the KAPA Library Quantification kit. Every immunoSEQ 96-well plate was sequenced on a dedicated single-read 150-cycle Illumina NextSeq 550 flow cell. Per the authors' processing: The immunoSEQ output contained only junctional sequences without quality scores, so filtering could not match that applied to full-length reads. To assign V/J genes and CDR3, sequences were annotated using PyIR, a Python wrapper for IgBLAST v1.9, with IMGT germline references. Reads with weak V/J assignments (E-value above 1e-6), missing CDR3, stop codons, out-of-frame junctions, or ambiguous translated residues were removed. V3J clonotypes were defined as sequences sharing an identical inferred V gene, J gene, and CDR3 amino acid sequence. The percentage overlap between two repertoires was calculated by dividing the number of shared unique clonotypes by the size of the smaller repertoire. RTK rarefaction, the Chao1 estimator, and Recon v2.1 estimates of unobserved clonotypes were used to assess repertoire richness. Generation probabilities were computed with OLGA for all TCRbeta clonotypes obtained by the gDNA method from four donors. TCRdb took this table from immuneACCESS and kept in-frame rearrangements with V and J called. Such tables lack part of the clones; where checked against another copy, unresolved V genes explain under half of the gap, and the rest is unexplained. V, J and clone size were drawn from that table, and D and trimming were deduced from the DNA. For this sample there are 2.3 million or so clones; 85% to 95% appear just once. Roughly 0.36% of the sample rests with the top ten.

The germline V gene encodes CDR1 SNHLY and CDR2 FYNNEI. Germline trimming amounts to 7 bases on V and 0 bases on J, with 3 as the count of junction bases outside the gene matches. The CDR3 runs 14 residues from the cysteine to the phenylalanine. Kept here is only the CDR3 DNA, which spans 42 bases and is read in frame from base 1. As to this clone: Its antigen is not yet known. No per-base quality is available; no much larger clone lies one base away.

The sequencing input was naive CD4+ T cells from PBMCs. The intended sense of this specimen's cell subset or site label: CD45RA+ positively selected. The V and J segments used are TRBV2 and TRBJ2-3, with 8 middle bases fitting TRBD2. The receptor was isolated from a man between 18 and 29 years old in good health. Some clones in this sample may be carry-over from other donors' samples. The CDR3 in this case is CASKLAVSTDTQYF. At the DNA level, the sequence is TGTGCCAGCAAACTAGCGGTTAGCACAGATACGCAGTATTTT.